These 25 T cell receptor beta chains were sequenced from one sample in a study of cytomegalovirus exposure and HLA in healthy donors (dated by TCRdb to between 2016 and 2019). Library preparation employed the immunoSEQ multiplex PCR assay. The multiplex PCR relied on a mix of 60 forward primers for TCR Vbeta segments and 13 reverse primers for TCR Jbeta segments. TCRdb took this table from immuneACCESS and kept in-frame rearrangements with V and J called. Such tables lack part of the clones; where checked against another copy, unresolved V genes explain under half of the gap, and the rest is unexplained. The sample includes about 31,000 clones, with 65% observed a single time. The ten largest clones capture 20% to 25% of the sample. Specimen: PBMCs. The receptors shown here come from a man between 50 and 59 years old in good health and CMV-seropositive.

This clone has a single count. The V and J genes are TRBV2 and TRBJ1-5; the D gene is possibly TRBD1 (6 bases). Trimming cost V 10 bases and J 6 bases, with 16 bases left between them. Germline assignment: CDR1 SNHLY and CDR2 FYNNEI. There are 13 residues in the CDR3. The CDR3 spells CATALGAPQPQHF. The DNA for the CDR3 is TGTGCCACCGCTTTGGGGGCGCCTCAGCCCCAGCATTTT.

The chain recombines TRBV6-4 with TRBJ2-2; 12 nucleotides align to TRBD2. The ends lost 10 bases at V and 5 bases at J; junction bases unmatched: 5. The CDR3 has 14 amino acids. Germline V gene lookup returns CDR1 MRHNA and CDR2 SNTAGT. CDR3 nucleotide sequence: TGTGCCACTAAGACTAGCGGGAGTACCGGGGAGCTGTTTTTT. Its protein product is CATKTSGSTGELFF.

The rearrangement uses TRBV9 and TRBJ2-1; possible D gene TRBD2, 5 bases. The germline V gene encodes CDR1 SGDLS and CDR2 YYNGEE. The CDR3 extends over 15 amino acids. V gave up 0 bases and J gave up 3 bases, with 10 bases separating them. The CDR3 here is CASSVGERNYNEQFF. CDR3 DNA sequence: TGTGCCAGCAGCGTAGGTGAGCGGAACTACAATGAGCAGTTCTTC.

This clone turned up a few times. J is TRBJ2-6 and V is TRBV4-3; D perhaps matches TRBD1 (5 bases). V shed 0 bases and J shed 2 bases, with 8 bases lying between them. This CDR3 region has 16 residues. Germline V CDR1 and CDR2: LGHNA, YSLEER. The CDR3 sequence: CASSQDSGTGANVLTF. For the CDR3, the DNA is TGCGCCAGCAGCCAAGATTCAGGGACTGGGGCCAACGTCCTGACTTTC.

This clone was seen more than once but under ten times. V and J are TRBV19 and TRBJ2-7; 9 nucleotides agree with TRBD1. Germline values: CDR1 LNHDA, CDR2 SQIVND (reference sequence). The CDR3 is 15 residues long. V was clipped by 3 bases and J by 3 bases; unmatched bases: 6. CDR3 amino acids: CASSILQGAIYEQYF. CDR3 DNA sequence: TGTGCCAGTAGTATCTTACAGGGGGCGATCTACGAGCAGTACTTC.

This sequence joins TRBV9 and TRBJ2-7; D remains unclear. The length of the CDR3 is 13 residues. Germline CDR1 reads SGDLS; CDR2 reads YYNGEE. V lost 0 bases and J 3 bases, leaving 7 bases between the germline ends. CDR3 DNA sequence: TGTGCCAGCAGCGTAGACGGAGACTACGAGCAGTACTTC. Its protein is CASSVDGDYEQYF.

The rearrangement uses TRBV9 and TRBJ2-2; TRBD1 matches 7 bases. The J segment lost 2 bases and the V segment lost 4 bases, leaving 11 bases of the junction unmatched. CDR3 size: 17 residues. Germline values: CDR1 SGDLS, CDR2 YYNGEE. The CDR3 sequence is CASSNNPDRDNTGELFF. CDR3 coding DNA: TGTGCCAGCAGCAATAATCCAGACAGGGACAACACCGGGGAGCTGTTTTTT.

This rearrangement joins TRBV18 to TRBJ1-1; tentative D call: TRBD1 (6 bases). The length of the CDR3 is 14 residues. V lost 5 bases, J lost 2 bases, and 12 bases lay in between. The V gene's germline CDR1 is KGHSH and CDR2 LQKENI. CDR3 nucleotides: TGTGCCAGCTCATCTCCGGACAGTAACACTGAAGCTTTCTTT. It translates to CASSSPDSNTEAFF.

This clone was observed once. This rearrangement joins TRBV30 to TRBJ1-5; no clear D gene. Per the germline V gene, CDR1 is GTSNPN and CDR2 is SVGIG (reference sequence). The ends were cut back, 4 bases at V and 0 bases at J, with 7 bases in the middle. This CDR3 is built from 13 residues. CDR3 sequence: CAWKADSNQPQHF. In DNA, the CDR3 is TGTGCCTGGAAAGCGGATAGCAATCAGCCCCAGCATTTT.

The chain links TRBV30 to TRBJ2-5; tentatively, D is TRBD2 (5 bases). This CDR3 spans 14 amino acids. CDR1 GTSNPN and CDR2 SVGIG come from the germline V gene (reference sequence). V lost 3 bases and J 5 bases, leaving 16 bases between the germline ends. The CDR3 reads CAWRSRGLGETQYF. DNA of the CDR3: TGTGCCTGGAGGTCCCGCGGGCTGGGGGAGACCCAGTACTTC.

There are a few counts of this clone. This chain joins TRBV29-1 and TRBJ2-1, with 16 bases identical to TRBD2. The CDR3 has 17 residues. V shed 4 bases and J 2 bases; nucleotides not matched to a gene: 5. Germline assignment: CDR1 SQVTM and CDR2 ANQGSEA. The CDR3 DNA sequence: TGCAGCGTTGTAGGGACTAGCGGGAGGGGTACCTACAATGAGCAGTTCTTC. It specifies CSVVGTSGRGTYNEQFF.

This rearrangement joins TRBV9 to TRBJ2-5, with D uncertain. Germline assignment: CDR1 SGDLS and CDR2 YYNGEE. Trimming removed 4 bases at V and 2 bases at J, with 12 bases between. CDR3 length: 14 residues. CDR3: CASSPSEVQETQYF. CDR3 DNA sequence: TGTGCCAGCAGCCCCTCCGAGGTTCAAGAGACCCAGTACTTC.

The table lists this clone with a count of one. The J gene is TRBJ2-1, the V gene TRBV13; TRBD2 matches at 14 bases. V trimming: 5 bases; J trimming: 7 bases; junction bases outside the gene matches: 7. Germline V gene sequence: CDR1 PRHDT, CDR2 FYEKMQ (reference sequence). The CDR3 length is 16 residues. The CDR3 is CASSPTSGRAPNEQFF. The CDR3 DNA is TGTGCCAGCAGCCCGACTAGCGGGAGGGCCCCGAATGAGCAGTTCTTC.

This clone occurred a few times. The rearrangement joins TRBV28 to TRBJ1-2, with D unresolved. The germline V gene encodes CDR1 MDHEN and CDR2 SYDVKM. V was pared by 2 bases and J by 4 bases, with 5 bases between. This CDR3 has 12 amino acids. CDR3 residues: CASSLLFYGYTF. CDR3 in DNA: TGTGCCAGCAGTTTACTCTTCTATGGCTACACCTTC.

The rearrangement joins TRBV29-1 to TRBJ2-5, with a possible D match to TRBD2 (5 bases). From germline, CDR1 is SQVTM and CDR2 ANQGSEA. With 4 bases removed from V and 2 bases from J, the gap between germline ends came to 14 bases. The CDR3 spans 14 residues. CDR3 protein: CSVVGGQKQETQYF. CDR3 coding DNA: TGCAGCGTTGTGGGCGGGCAGAAGCAAGAGACCCAGTACTTC. Complete variable domain (other parts from reference TRBV29-1 and TRBJ2-5): SAVISQKPSRDICQRGTSLTIQCQVDSQVTMMFWYRQQPGQSLTLIATANQGSEATYESGFVIDKFPISRPNLTFSTLTVSNMSPEDSSIYLCSVVGGQKQETQYFGPGTRLLVL.

The chain has TRBV5-4 and TRBJ2-4; 7 bases align to TRBD1. The trim removed 3 bases at V and 1 base at J, leaving 7 bases unmatched. The CDR3 has 16 amino acids. CDR1 and CDR2 from the germline V gene are SGHNT and YYREEE (reference sequence). For the CDR3, the DNA is TGTGCCAGCAGCTCCCAAGGGGGCGCGGCCAAAAACATTCAGTACTTC. Protein: CASSSQGGAAKNIQYF.

The rearrangement uses TRBV5-1 and TRBJ2-7; a possible D gene is TRBD1 (5 bases). The CDR3 length is 13 residues. V lost 0 bases to trimming and J lost 4 bases, with 8 bases between them. In germline, CDR1 is SGHRS, CDR2 YFSETQ. The CDR3 DNA sequence: TGCGCCAGCAGCTTGGCCAGGGATTACGAGCAGTACTTC. This gives the protein CASSLARDYEQYF. Looking up the rest from reference TRBV5-1 and TRBJ2-7 gives the full variable domain: KAGVTQTPRYLIKTRGQQVTLSCSPISGHRSVSWYQQTPGQGLQFLFEYFSETQRNKGNFPGRFSGRQFSNSRSEMNVSTLELGDSALYLCASSLARDYEQYFGPGTRLTVT.

Points on this clone: Germline is not matched at one junction end, which may reflect a read error. The J gene is TRBJ2-7, the V gene TRBV7-7; TRBD2 matches 9 bases. The germline gives CDR1 SSHAT, CDR2 FNYEAQ (reference sequence). The CDR3 sequence is 15 residues long. This chain's CDR3 is CASSLSDSGSYEQYF. The CDR3 nucleotides read TGTGCTAGCAGCTTAAGCGATAGCGGGAGCTACGAGCAGTACTTC.

This rearrangement joins TRBV6-1 to TRBJ1-2; D uncertain. Germline CDR1 MNHNS, CDR2 SASEGT. Trimming stripped 2 bases from V and 4 bases from J, with 14 bases between. CDR3 length equals 15 residues. The CDR3 region has the DNA TGTGCCAGCAGTGAAACTCAGTACAGCCTCTATGGCTACACCTTC. Translation: CASSETQYSLYGYTF.

The rearrangement joins TRBV2 to TRBJ1-4; possibly TRBD1 for D (5 bases). Trimming took off 1 base at V and 7 bases at J, with 16 bases between the two ends. There are 16 residues in the CDR3. CDR1 and CDR2 from the germline V gene are SNHLY and FYNNEI. The CDR3 DNA is TGTGCCAGCAGTGAAGAATTAGGGGCTACGGGTGAAAAACTGTTTTTT. Its translation is CASSEELGATGEKLFF. The full variable domain, rest sourced from reference TRBV2 and TRBJ1-4, is EPEVTQTPSHQVTQMGQEVILRCVPISNHLYFYWYRQILGQKVEFLVSFYNNEISEKSEIFDDQFSVERPDGSNFTLKIRSTKLEDSAMYFCASSEELGATGEKLFFGSGTQLSVL.

This clone was recorded once. The J gene is TRBJ2-7, the V gene TRBV28; 12 nucleotides agree with TRBD2. V was clipped by 5 bases and J by 6 bases; unmatched bases: 11. The germline V gene has CDR1 MDHEN and CDR2 SYDVKM. This CDR3 is 16 amino acids long. CDR3 sequence reads: CASSPHLAGGKGEQYF. CDR3 coding DNA: TGTGCCAGCAGTCCCCACCTAGCGGGAGGGAAGGGCGAGCAGTACTTC.

The CDR3 loop is CAWTVSTGELFF. In nucleotides, the CDR3 is TGTGCCTGGACCGTGAGCACCGGGGAGCTGTTTTTT. The rearrangement links TRBV30 to TRBJ2-2; no firm D call. Trimming cost V 4 bases and J 4 bases, with 7 bases left between them. This CDR3 is built from 12 residues. CDR1 is GTSNPN, CDR2 SVGIG, per germline (reference sequence).

V usage is TRBV7-8 and J usage is TRBJ1-1, with D tentatively TRBD1 (6 bases). Trimming pared 5 bases from V and 2 bases from J, leaving 15 bases between. CDR1 SGHVS and CDR2 FQNEAQ come from the germline V gene. CDR3 size: 15 residues. For the CDR3, the DNA is TGTGCCAGCAGCAGGGAAGGACAGCATAACACTGAAGCTTTCTTT. Its protein product is CASSREGQHNTEAFF. The full variable domain, completed using reference TRBV7-8 and TRBJ1-1, is GAGVSQSPRYKVAKRGQDVALRCDPISGHVSLFWYQQALGQGPEFLTYFQNEAQLDKSGLPSDRFFAERPEGSVSTLKIQRTQQEDSAVYLCASSREGQHNTEAFFGQGTRLTVV.

The chain carries TRBV25-1 and TRBJ2-5; the D gene is possibly TRBD1 (6 bases). The CDR3 is 13 amino acids. CDR1 and CDR2 (germline): MGHDK, SYGVNS. V lost 1 base and J lost 5, with 8 bases in between. DNA of the CDR3: TGTGCCAGCAGTGAATTGGGGGCTGAGACCCAGTACTTC. This gives the protein CASSELGAETQYF.

The table lists this clone with a few counts. The J gene is TRBJ1-5, the V gene TRBV18; tentatively, D is TRBD1 (6 bases). This CDR3 region has 17 residues. Germline V lookup: CDR1 KGHSH, CDR2 LQKENI. Trimming left V 2 bases short and J 1 base short, with 15 bases between. The CDR3 DNA sequence: TGTGCCAGCTCACCATCGCAGGGGCCGGGGAGCAATCAGCCCCAGCATTTT. Amino acids: CASSPSQGPGSNQPQHF.